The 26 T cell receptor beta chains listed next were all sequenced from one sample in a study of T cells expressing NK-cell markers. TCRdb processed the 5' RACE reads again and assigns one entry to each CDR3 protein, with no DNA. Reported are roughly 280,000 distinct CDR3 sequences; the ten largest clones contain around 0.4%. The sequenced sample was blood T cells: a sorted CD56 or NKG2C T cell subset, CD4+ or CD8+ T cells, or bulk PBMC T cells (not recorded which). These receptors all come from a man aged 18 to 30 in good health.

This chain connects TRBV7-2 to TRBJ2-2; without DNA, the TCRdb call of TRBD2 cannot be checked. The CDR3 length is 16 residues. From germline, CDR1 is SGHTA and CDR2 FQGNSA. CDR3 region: CASSLRLAGSAGELFF. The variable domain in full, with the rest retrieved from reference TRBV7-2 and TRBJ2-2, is GAGVSQSPSNKVTEKGKDVELRCDPISGHTALYWYRQSLGQGLEFLIYFQGNSAPDKSGLPSDRFSAERTGGSVSTLTIQRTQQEDSAVYLCASSLRLAGSAGELFFGEGSRLTVL.

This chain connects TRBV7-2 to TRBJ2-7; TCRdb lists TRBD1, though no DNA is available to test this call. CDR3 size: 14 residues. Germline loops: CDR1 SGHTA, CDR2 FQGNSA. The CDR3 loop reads CASSPWTGVYEQYF.

The CDR3 region is CASSQGGARARDTQYF. The gene calls are TRBV7-2 and TRBJ2-3; the TCRdb call, TRBD1, lacks DNA for checking. From germline, CDR1 is SGHTA and CDR2 FQGNSA. This CDR3 spans 16 amino acids. Combining the CDR3 with reference TRBV7-2 and TRBJ2-3 gives the whole variable domain GAGVSQSPSNKVTEKGKDVELRCDPISGHTALYWYRQSLGQGLEFLIYFQGNSAPDKSGLPSDRFSAERTGGSVSTLTIQRTQQEDSAVYLCASSQGGARARDTQYFGPGTRLTVL.

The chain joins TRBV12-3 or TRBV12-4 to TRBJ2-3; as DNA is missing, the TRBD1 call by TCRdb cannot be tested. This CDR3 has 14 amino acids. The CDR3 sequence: CASTPGDGTDTQYF.

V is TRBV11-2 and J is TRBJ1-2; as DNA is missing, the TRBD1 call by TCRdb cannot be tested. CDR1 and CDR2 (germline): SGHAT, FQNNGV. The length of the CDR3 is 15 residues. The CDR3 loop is CASSPSPQGAYGYTF.

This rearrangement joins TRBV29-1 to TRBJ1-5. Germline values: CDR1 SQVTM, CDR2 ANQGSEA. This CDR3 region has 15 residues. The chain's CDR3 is CSVLVLDGRNQPQHF.

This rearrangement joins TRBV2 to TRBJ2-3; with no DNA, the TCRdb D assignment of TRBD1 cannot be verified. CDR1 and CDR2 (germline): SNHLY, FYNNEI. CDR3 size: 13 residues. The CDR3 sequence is CAGGLGGTDTQYF.

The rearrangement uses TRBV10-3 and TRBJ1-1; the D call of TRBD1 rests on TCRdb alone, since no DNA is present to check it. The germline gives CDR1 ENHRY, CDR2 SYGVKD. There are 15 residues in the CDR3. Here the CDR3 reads CAIRKTRDRGAEAFF.

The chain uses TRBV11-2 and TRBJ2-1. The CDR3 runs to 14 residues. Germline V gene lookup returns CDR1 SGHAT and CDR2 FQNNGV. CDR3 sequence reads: CASSRGPSYNEQFF.

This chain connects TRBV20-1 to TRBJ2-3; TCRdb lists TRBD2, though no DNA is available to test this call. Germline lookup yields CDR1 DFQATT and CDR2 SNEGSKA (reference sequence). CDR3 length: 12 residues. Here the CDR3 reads CSNSGSADTQYF.

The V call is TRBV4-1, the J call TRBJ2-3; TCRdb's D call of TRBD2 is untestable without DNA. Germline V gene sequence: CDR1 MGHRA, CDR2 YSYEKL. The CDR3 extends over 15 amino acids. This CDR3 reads CASSQMGGITDTQYF.

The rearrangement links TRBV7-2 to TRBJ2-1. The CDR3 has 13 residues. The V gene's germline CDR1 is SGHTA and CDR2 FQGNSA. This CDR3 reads CASTLTPYNEQFF.

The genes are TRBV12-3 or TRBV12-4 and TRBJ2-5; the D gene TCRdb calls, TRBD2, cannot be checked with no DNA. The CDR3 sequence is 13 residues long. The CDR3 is CASLAGGTETQYF.

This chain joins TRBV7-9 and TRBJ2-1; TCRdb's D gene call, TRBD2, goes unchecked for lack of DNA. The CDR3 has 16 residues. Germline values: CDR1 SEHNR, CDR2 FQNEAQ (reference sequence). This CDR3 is CASSSPELAGDNEQFF. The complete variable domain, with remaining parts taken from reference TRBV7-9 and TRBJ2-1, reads DTGVSQNPRHKITKRGQNVTFRCDPISEHNRLYWYRQTLGQGPEFLTYFQNEAQLEKSRLLSDRFSAERPKGSFSTLEIQRTEQGDSAMYLCASSSPELAGDNEQFFGPGTRLTVL.

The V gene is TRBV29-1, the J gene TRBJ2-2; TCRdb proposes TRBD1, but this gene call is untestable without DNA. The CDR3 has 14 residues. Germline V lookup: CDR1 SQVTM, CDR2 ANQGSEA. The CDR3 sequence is CSAGRGSNTGELFF.

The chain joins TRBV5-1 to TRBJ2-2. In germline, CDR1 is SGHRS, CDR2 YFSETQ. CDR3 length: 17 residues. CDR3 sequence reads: CASSLNLKQPNTGELFF.

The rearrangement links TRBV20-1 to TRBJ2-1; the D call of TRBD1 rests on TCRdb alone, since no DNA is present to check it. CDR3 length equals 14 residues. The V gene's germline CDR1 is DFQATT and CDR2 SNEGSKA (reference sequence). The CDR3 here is CSATRGPSYNEQFF.

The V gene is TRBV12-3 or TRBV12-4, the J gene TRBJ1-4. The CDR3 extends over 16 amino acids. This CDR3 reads CASSLMRAATNEKLFF.

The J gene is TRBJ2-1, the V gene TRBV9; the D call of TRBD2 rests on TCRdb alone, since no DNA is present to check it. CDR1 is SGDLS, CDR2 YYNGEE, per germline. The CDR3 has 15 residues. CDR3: CASSVEREGDNEQFF.

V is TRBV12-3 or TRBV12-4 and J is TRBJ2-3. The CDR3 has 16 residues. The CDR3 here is CASSSYPTGSTDTQYF.

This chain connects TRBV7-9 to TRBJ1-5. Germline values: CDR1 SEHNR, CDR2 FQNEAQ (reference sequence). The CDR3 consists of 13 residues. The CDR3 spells CASSSLSDQPQHF.

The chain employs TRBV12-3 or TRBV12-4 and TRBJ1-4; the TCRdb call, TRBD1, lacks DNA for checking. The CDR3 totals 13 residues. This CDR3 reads CASSQGTGEKLFF.

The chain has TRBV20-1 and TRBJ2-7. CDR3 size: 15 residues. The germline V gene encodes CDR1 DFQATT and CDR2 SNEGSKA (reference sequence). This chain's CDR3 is CSARDVLAGSYEQYF.

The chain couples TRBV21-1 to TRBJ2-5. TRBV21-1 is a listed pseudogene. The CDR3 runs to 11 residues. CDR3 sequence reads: CASSTWQTQYF.

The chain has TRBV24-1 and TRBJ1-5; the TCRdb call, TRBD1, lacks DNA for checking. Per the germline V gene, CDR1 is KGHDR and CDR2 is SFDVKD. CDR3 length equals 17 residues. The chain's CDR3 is CATSDSGTGGSNQPQHF.

CDR3 amino acids: CASSSLVGETQYF. This chain links TRBV3-1 with TRBJ2-5; TCRdb lists TRBD2, though no DNA is available to test this call. Germline assignment: CDR1 LGHDT and CDR2 YNNKEL (reference sequence). The length of the CDR3 is 13 residues.